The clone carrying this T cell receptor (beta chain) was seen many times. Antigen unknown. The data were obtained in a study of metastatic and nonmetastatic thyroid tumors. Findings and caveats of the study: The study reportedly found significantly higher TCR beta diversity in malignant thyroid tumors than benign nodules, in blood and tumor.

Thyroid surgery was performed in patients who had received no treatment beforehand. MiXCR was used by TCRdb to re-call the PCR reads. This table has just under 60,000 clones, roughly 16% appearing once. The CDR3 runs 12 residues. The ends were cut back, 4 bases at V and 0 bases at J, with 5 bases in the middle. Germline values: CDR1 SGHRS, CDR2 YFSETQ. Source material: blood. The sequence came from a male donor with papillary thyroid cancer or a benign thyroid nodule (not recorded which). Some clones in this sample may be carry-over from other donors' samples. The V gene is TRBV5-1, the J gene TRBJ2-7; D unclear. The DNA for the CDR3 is TGCGCCAGCAGCCCGAACTCCTACGAGCAGTACTTC. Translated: CASSPNSYEQYF.